Described below is a single T cell receptor (beta chain) sequence and its context. Its cognate antigen is unknown. This sample is drawn from a study of spatial heterogeneity in lung cancer. Study outcomes and limitations: At resection, ubiquitous expanded tumor TCRs appeared in blood more than at follow-up.

The CDR3 covers 12 residues. Trimming stripped 3 bases from V and 5 bases from J, with 11 bases between. Looked up from germline, CDR1 is SQVTM and CDR2 is ANQGSEA. TCRdb re-called the 5' RACE reads with MiXCR, one entry per CDR3 protein. The sample lists about 45,000 distinct CDR3 sequences; roughly an eighth were seen once. The sample's time point: sample taken at primary tumor resection. The cohort: approximately 66 early-stage, untreated non-small cell lung cancer patients. Sequencing of whole RNA from tumor, nontumor lung or frozen PBMC involved no sorting. The source was PBMCs, collected at surgery. The TCR sequence derives from a male donor with early-stage non-small cell lung cancer. V and J are TRBV29-1 and TRBJ2-7; no reliable D call. The CDR3 DNA sequence: TGCAGCGTTGAGCTAACATCGGACGAGCAGTACTTC. Protein product: CSVELTSDEQYF.